A selection of T cell receptor beta chains follows, all from one sample in a study of T cell repertoires in cytomegalovirus infection. From the reads, TCRdb called clonotypes with MiXCR, one entry per CDR3 protein. The table records about 310,000 distinct CDR3 sequences, around a sixth of them present only once. The sample taken for sequencing was PBMCs. The source is a human donor in good health (CMV status not recorded). Some clones in this sample may be carry-over from other donors' samples. The CDR3 runs from the conserved cysteine through the conserved F or W. Fields, in order: D gene, J gene, CDR3 length, V gene, clone size, CDR3 DNA, CDR3 protein. The D gene is left open where the match is weak. Size is omitted from some rows. Given values are once, few, many or a class for expanded clones.

D: -; J: TRBJ2-2; length: 16; V: TRBV4-1; size: few; DNA: TGCGCCAGCAGCCGGACGGGACAAGTTCTCACCGGGGAGCTGTTTTTT; CDR3: CASSRTGQVLTGELFF
D: TRBD1; J: TRBJ2-2; length: 15; V: TRBV15; size: few; DNA: TGTGCCACCAGCTGGCGTACAGGGGCCACCGGGGAGCTGTTTTTT; CDR3: CATSWRTGATGELFF
D: TRBD1; J: TRBJ1-2; length: 15; V: TRBV28; size: -; DNA: TGTGCCAGCAAAACAGACAGGGACGGTTACTATGGCTACACCTTC; CDR3: CASKTDRDGYYGYTF
D: -; J: TRBJ1-2; length: 14; V: TRBV7-9; size: -; DNA: TGTGCCAGCAGCCCAGTACAAGGTTCGGCTGGCTACACCTTC; CDR3: CASSPVQGSAGYTF
D: TRBD1; J: TRBJ2-1; length: 18; V: TRBV7-9; size: once; DNA: TGTGCCAGCAGCCAGACCGGGACAGGGCACGGGCTATACAATGAGCAGTTCTTC; CDR3: CASSQTGTGHGLYNEQFF
D: TRBD1; J: TRBJ2-5; length: 13; V: TRBV2; size: -; DNA: TGTGCCAGCGACAGGGGGCTCTATGAGACCCAGTACTTC; CDR3: CASDRGLYETQYF
D: TRBD2; J: TRBJ2-5; length: 12; V: TRBV20-1; size: few; DNA: TGCAGTGTAGCTAGCGGCCAAGAGACCCAGTACTTC; CDR3: CSVASGQETQYF
D: -; J: TRBJ1-1; length: 14; V: TRBV12-5; size: -; DNA: TGTGCTAGCACCTCAGACGCTCGGGGCACTGAAGCTTTCTTT; CDR3: CASTSDARGTEAFF
D: -; J: TRBJ1-5; length: 16; V: TRBV28; size: many; DNA: TGTGCCAGCAGTTTCCAGTTGACAGTGGCAGGGGTTCCCCAGCATTTT; CDR3: CASSFQLTVAGVPQHF
D: -; J: TRBJ1-1; length: 15; V: TRBV20-1; size: many; DNA: TGCAGTGCTAGCGGGAAGTCGCACCCGAACACTGAAGCTTTCTTT; CDR3: CSASGKSHPNTEAFF
D: -; J: TRBJ2-1; length: 15; V: TRBV6-6; size: many; DNA: TGTGCCAGCAGTTACTGGGCGGGCACTAACAATGAGCAGTTCTTC; CDR3: CASSYWAGTNNEQFF
D: -; J: TRBJ2-7; length: 15; V: TRBV19; size: many; DNA: TGTGCCAGTAGTATGACAGGTTCTCCTCGTTACGAGCAGTACTTC; CDR3: CASSMTGSPRYEQYF
D: -; J: TRBJ2-3; length: 14; V: TRBV14; size: few; DNA: TGTGCCAGCAGCCGACGACAAAGCACAGATACGCAGTATTTT; CDR3: CASSRRQSTDTQYF
D: -; J: TRBJ2-1; length: 12; V: TRBV12-3/TRBV12-4; size: many; DNA: TGTGCCAGCAGCAGACAGGCCAATGAGCAGTTCTTC; CDR3: CASSRQANEQFF
D: -; J: TRBJ1-1; length: 14; V: TRBV20-1; size: -; DNA: TGCAGTGCCCAAAGTGGGGGGGCGCAGGATGAAGCTTTCTTT; CDR3: CSAQSGGAQDEAFF
D: -; J: TRBJ2-7; length: 13; V: TRBV4-3; size: -; DNA: TGCGCCAGCAGCCAAGACAGGGCCAGCGAGCAGTACTTC; CDR3: CASSQDRASEQYF
D: -; J: TRBJ2-2; length: 15; V: TRBV10-3; size: -; DNA: TGTGCCATCAGAGAATCGCCACCGAACACCGGGGAGCTGTTTTTT; CDR3: CAIRESPPNTGELFF
D: -; J: TRBJ2-7; length: 14; V: TRBV12-3/TRBV12-4; size: many; DNA: TGTGCCAGCAGTTTAGGTGGGGGGGGGGCCGAGCAGTACTTC; CDR3: CASSLGGGGAEQYF
D: TRBD2; J: TRBJ2-3; length: 14; V: TRBV7-2; size: many; DNA: TGTGCCAGCAGCTCCCCCGGACTAGCGCGTACGCAGTATTTT; CDR3: CASSSPGLARTQYF
D: TRBD1; J: TRBJ2-7; length: 12; V: TRBV28; size: many; DNA: TGTGCCATCGAGGGACAGGGACACGAGCAGTACTTC; CDR3: CAIEGQGHEQYF
D: TRBD1; J: TRBJ1-2; length: 14; V: TRBV6-5; size: -; DNA: TGTGCCAGCAGTTCGGGGCAGGGGGCGCGGGGCTACACCTTC; CDR3: CASSSGQGARGYTF
D: TRBD1; J: TRBJ2-2; length: 14; V: TRBV15; size: -; DNA: TGTGCCACCCGACAGGGGTTAAACACCGGGGAGCTGTTTTTT; CDR3: CATRQGLNTGELFF
D: -; J: TRBJ2-7; length: 13; V: TRBV7-8; size: few; DNA: TGTGCCAGCAGCAGCCGGGACACCCTACGGCGGTACTTC; CDR3: CASSSRDTLRRYF
D: TRBD1; J: TRBJ2-2; length: 16; V: TRBV15; size: many; DNA: TGTGCCACCAGCAGAGCCCGGACAGGGGGCACCGGGGAGCTGTTTTTT; CDR3: CATSRARTGGTGELFF
D: TRBD1; J: TRBJ1-1; length: 12; V: TRBV12-5; size: few; DNA: TGTGCTAGTGTTCGGACAGGCACTGAAGCTTTCTTT; CDR3: CASVRTGTEAFF
D: TRBD2; J: TRBJ2-7; length: 13; V: TRBV3-1; size: few; DNA: TGTGCCAGCAGCCCCCACGGGGGGAACGAGCAGTACTTC; CDR3: CASSPHGGNEQYF